This T cell receptor (beta chain) was observed in a study of post-analysis software for immune sequencing data. Study in general: Relapsing-remitting, secondary progressive and progressive-relapsing multiple sclerosis courses were included.

This clonotype was recorded at least ten times. As yet, its antigen is unknown. Study observations and caveats: Same-batch samples co-clustered strongly by F measure. Patients with multiple sclerosis recorded significantly lower normalized Chao1 diversity than controls, the study found. Elevated frequency relative to controls characterized roughly five TRBV segments in patients, TRBV5-6, TRBV5-1 and TRBV20-1 among them.

Trimming cost V 1 base and J 0 bases; bases outside gene matches: 13. Germline V CDR1 and CDR2: SEHNR, FQNEAQ (reference sequence). The CDR3 consists of 20 residues. Unique molecular identifiers had been added to the TCR beta cDNA libraries. From around 1 to 10 million T cells, 500,000 or so cDNA molecules were obtained. MiXCR, run by TCRdb on the PCR reads, gives a single entry per CDR3 protein. Of approximately 350,000 distinct CDR3 sequences detected, roughly 35% appear once; the ten largest clones hold around 15%. The TCR was taken from a girl between 10 and 17 years old with multiple sclerosis. This chain connects TRBV7-9 to TRBJ2-4; 9 bases match TRBD1. The sequenced material came from blood. The DNA for the CDR3 is TGTGCCAGCAGCTTAGGAGCCGGACAGGGGAAACCTTTAGCCAAAAACATTCAGTACTTC. It translates to CASSLGAGQGKPLAKNIQYF. The full variable domain, rest sourced from reference TRBV7-9 and TRBJ2-4, is DTGVSQNPRHKITKRGQNVTFRCDPISEHNRLYWYRQTLGQGPEFLTYFQNEAQLEKSRLLSDRFSAERPKGSFSTLEIQRTEQGDSAMYLCASSLGAGQGKPLAKNIQYFGAGTRLSVL.